The rows below give T cell receptor beta chains drawn from one sample of a study of identifying expanded T cells in peripheral blood. Sequencing used immunoSEQ multiplex PCR; TCRdb keeps in-frame clones, though not all of them. Here the sample spans some 90,000 clones, more than 70% being singletons. The specimen was blood. The receptors derive from a person aged 18 to 70 in good health. Both conserved end residues are part of each CDR3. D genes are given only for firm matches. Size is stated for part of the rows, as once, few or many counts, or as a class when the clone is expanded.

TRBV11-2	TRBJ1-1	.	.	CASSLDVATSGQMNTEAFF	TGTGCCAGCAGCTTAGACGTAGCGACCTCGGGACAAATGAACACTGAAGCTTTCTTT
TRBV5-6	TRBJ1-6	.	.	CASSLESFRYSPLHF	TGTGCCAGCAGCTTGGAGTCTTTTAGGTATTCACCCCTCCACTTT
TRBV27	TRBJ1-5	.	.	CASSAYQRGDQPQHF	TGTGCCAGCAGTGCTTATCAAAGAGGGGATCAGCCCCAGCATTTT
TRBV7-9	TRBJ1-3	.	.	CASSLRLTWGDSGNTIYF	TGTGCCAGCAGCTTACGCTTGACGTGGGGGGACTCTGGAAACACCATATATTTT
TRBV11-3	TRBJ1-6	.	.	CASTSKRRQDYNSPLHF	TGTGCCAGCACCTCCAAACGCCGACAAGATTATAATTCACCCCTCCACTTT
TRBV18	TRBJ2-5	TRBD2	.	CASSSQAGGLLETQYF	TGTGCCAGCTCATCACAAGCGGGGGGTCTTCTAGAGACCCAGTACTTC
TRBV27	TRBJ2-1	TRBD1	many	CASRTGTGPYNEQFF	TGTGCCAGCAGGACCGGGACAGGACCTTACAATGAGCAGTTCTTC
TRBV25-1	TRBJ2-1	.	.	CASTGKSNSYNEQFF	TGTGCCAGCACGGGAAAATCGAACTCCTACAATGAGCAGTTCTTC
TRBV29-1	TRBJ1-1	.	.	CSVETANTEAFF	TGCAGCGTGGAAACAGCAAACACTGAAGCTTTCTTT
TRBV4-3	TRBJ1-6	TRBD1	.	CASSQSDRGSYNSPLHF	TGCGCCAGCAGCCAGTCGGACAGGGGATCCTATAATTCACCCCTCCACTTT
TRBV13	TRBJ2-5	TRBD2	.	CASSLEGLAGQETQYF	TGTGCCAGCAGCTTAGAAGGACTAGCGGGGCAAGAGACCCAGTACTTC
TRBV19	TRBJ1-6	.	.	CASSIEGYSPLHF	TGTGCCAGTAGTATAGAGGGATATTCACCCCTCCACTTT
TRBV29-1	TRBJ1-1	.	.	CSVEPMNTEAFF	TGCAGCGTTGAGCCCATGAACACTGAAGCTTTCTTT
TRBV7-2	TRBJ2-7	.	.	CASSRSGGGAMYEQYF	TGTGCCAGCAGCCGCAGCGGAGGGGGGGCGATGTACGAGCAGTACTTC
TRBV10-2	TRBJ1-6	TRBD1	.	CASREGAGVNSPLHF	TGCGCCAGCAGAGAGGGGGCGGGGGTTAATTCACCCCTCCACTTT
TRBV10-1	TRBJ2-7	.	.	CASSESRRSEQYF	TGCGCCAGCAGTGAGTCTCGAAGGAGCGAGCAGTACTTC
TRBV19	TRBJ1-5	.	.	CASSMSVGRNQPQHF	TGTGCCAGTAGTATGTCGGTGGGGCGCAATCAGCCCCAGCATTTT
TRBV6-5	TRBJ2-5	TRBD2	once	CASSYSVSGTSITQYF	TGTGCCAGCAGTTACTCGGTTTCCGGGACTAGCATTACCCAGTACTTC
TRBV6-5	TRBJ2-3	TRBD1	.	CASSYGAGGRDTQYF	TGTGCCAGCAGTTACGGTGCAGGGGGACGAGATACGCAGTATTTT
TRBV7-9	TRBJ1-1	.	.	CASNLGGTEAFF	TGTGCCAGCAACCTGGGCGGGACTGAAGCTTTCTTT
TRBV19	TRBJ2-7	TRBD2	.	CASSMNGGGREQYF	TGTGCCAGTAGTATGAACGGGGGAGGGAGAGAGCAGTACTTC
TRBV7-9	TRBJ1-3	.	.	CASSSLMLTGNTIYF	TGTGCCAGCAGCTCCCTTATGCTCACGGGAAACACCATATATTTT
TRBV7-2	TRBJ1-3	.	.	CASSLGEGALYF	TGTGCCAGCAGCTTAGGGGAAGGGGCCCTTTATTTT
TRBV2	TRBJ2-7	.	.	CASSDSGSYEQYF	TGTGCCAGCAGCGACAGCGGGTCCTACGAGCAGTACTTC
TRBV7-8	TRBJ2-5	.	.	CASSRGSRETQYF	TGTGCCAGCAGCCGGGGGTCCCGGGAGACCCAGTACTTC
TRBV5-5	TRBJ1-2	.	once	CASSIEGIPGGYTF	TGTGCCAGCAGCATTGAGGGAATTCCTGGGGGCTACACCTTC
TRBV7-2	TRBJ2-1	.	.	CASSFNEQFF	TGTGCCAGCAGCTTCAATGAGCAGTTCTTC
TRBV20-1	TRBJ2-4	.	.	CSASKERFQYF	TGCAGTGCTAGTAAGGAAAGATTTCAGTACTTC
TRBV7-9	TRBJ2-7	.	.	CASSSGLVPYEQYF	TGTGCCAGCAGCTCGGGCCTTGTACCCTACGAGCAGTACTTC
TRBV7-6	TRBJ2-6	.	few	CASSSEPVSGANVLTF	TGTGCCAGCAGCTCAGAACCGGTCTCTGGGGCCAACGTCCTGACTTTC
TRBV27	TRBJ1-1	TRBD1	.	CASSRMNRGLGTEAFF	TGTGCCAGCAGTCGAATGAACAGGGGGCTCGGAACTGAAGCTTTCTTT
TRBV27	TRBJ2-5	.	once	CASSSRGRETQYF	TGTGCCAGCAGTTCAAGGGGAAGAGAGACCCAGTACTTC
TRBV15	TRBJ1-2	.	.	CATSGLANYGYTF	TGTGCCACCAGCGGATTAGCTAACTATGGCTACACCTTC
TRBV10-1	TRBJ2-3	.	.	CASSEAGTDTQYF	TGCGCCAGCAGTGAGGCTGGGACAGATACGCAGTATTTT
TRBV27	TRBJ2-5	.	.	CASSPSLAETQYF	TGTGCCAGCAGTCCATCTCTCGCGGAGACCCAGTACTTC
TRBV19	TRBJ1-2	.	.	CASSIDIGYTF	TGTGCCAGTAGTATCGACATTGGCTACACCTTC
TRBV4-1	TRBJ1-1	.	.	CASSHPGGAEAFF	TGCGCCAGCAGCCACCCTGGAGGGGCTGAAGCTTTCTTT
TRBV7-9	TRBJ2-5	TRBD2	.	CASSLGSGLDRETQYF	TGTGCCAGCAGCTTAGGGTCCGGACTAGATAGGGAGACCCAGTACTTC
TRBV2	TRBJ2-5	.	.	CASSVFAGRQETQYF	TGTGCCAGCAGTGTGTTTGCGGGTCGGCAAGAGACCCAGTACTTC
TRBV18	TRBJ2-3	.	.	CASSPLGQTASTDTQYF	TGTGCCAGCTCACCACTCGGTCAAACAGCTAGCACAGATACGCAGTATTTT
TRBV2	TRBJ1-2	.	.	CASRTPRGPNYGYTF	TGTGCCAGCAGGACCCCGCGGGGCCCAAACTATGGCTACACCTTC
TRBV5-1	TRBJ2-7	TRBD2	.	CASSSGGIYEQYF	TGCGCCAGCAGCTCGGGGGGGATCTACGAGCAGTACTTC
TRBV7-9	TRBJ2-3	.	.	CASSPEGVSTDTQYF	TGTGCCAGCAGCCCTGAGGGAGTTAGCACAGATACGCAGTATTTT
TRBV7-6	TRBJ1-3	.	.	CASSLAVSGNTIYF	TGTGCCAGCAGCTTAGCAGTCTCTGGAAACACCATATATTTT
TRBV10-3	TRBJ1-5	.	.	CAISDPGSNQPQHF	TGTGCCATCAGTGACCCGGGGAGCAATCAGCCCCAGCATTTT
TRBV19	TRBJ1-5	.	.	CASSLGQKNQPQHF	TGTGCCAGTAGTTTGGGGCAAAAGAATCAGCCCCAGCATTTT
TRBV2	TRBJ2-7	.	.	CAIRGLFYEQYF	TGTGCCATAAGGGGACTTTTCTACGAGCAGTACTTC
TRBV4-1	TRBJ1-6	.	.	CASSQVNSPLHF	TGCGCCAGCAGCCAAGTAAATTCACCCCTCCACTTT
TRBV19	TRBJ1-3	.	.	CASSIGQTSGNTIYF	TGTGCCAGTAGTATAGGTCAGACCTCTGGAAACACCATATATTTT
TRBV10-3	TRBJ2-1	TRBD1	.	CAIIDSRDSYNEQFF	TGTGCCATCATCGACTCCAGGGACAGCTACAATGAGCAGTTCTTC
TRBV2	TRBJ1-4	TRBD1	.	CASNRDPGQGANEKLFF	TGTGCCAGCAATCGAGATCCGGGACAGGGGGCTAATGAAAAACTGTTTTTT
TRBV27	TRBJ2-1	.	.	CASRPTRRLNEQFF	TGTGCCAGCAGGCCAACGCGAAGGTTGAATGAGCAGTTCTTC
TRBV7-9	TRBJ2-5	.	.	CASSLMDGTSGTQYF	TGTGCCAGCAGCTTGATGGACGGAACCTCGGGGACCCAGTACTTC
TRBV6-5	TRBJ1-4	.	.	CASSYSLGTSDVKLFF	TGTGCCAGCAGTTACTCGCTCGGGACATCGGATGTGAAACTGTTTTTT
TRBV6-5	TRBJ2-1	TRBD2	.	CASSYSVWGGYNEQFF	TGTGCCAGCAGTTACTCGGTCTGGGGGGGCTACAATGAGCAGTTCTTC
TRBV5-6	TRBJ1-2	TRBD1	once	CASRQTGGAYGYTF	TGTGCCAGCAGACAGACAGGGGGCGCGTATGGCTACACCTTC